This T cell receptor beta chain was identified during a study of blood T cells in healthy people across ages. Through a sample-barcoded 5' primer and a J-beta primer mix, a second PCR was run for roughly 6 to 12 cycles. Each cDNA molecule, via a template-switch adaptor with 12 random nucleotides, was tagged. TCRdb re-called the 5' RACE reads with MiXCR, one entry per CDR3 protein. This table holds some 800,000 distinct CDR3 sequences, just under 25% found once. Note on this clonotype: Antigen specificity is unknown.

From germline, CDR1 is LGHNA and CDR2 YNFKEQ. V was shortened by 5 bases and J by 6 bases, with 13 bases between the two germline ends. The CDR3 covers 13 residues. Study observations and caveats: A conclusive naive versus antigen-experienced comparison was prevented by the unsorted PBMCs.

Separately, the same data were catalogued under a study of T cells of mothers and their children.

The sequence came from a boy between 5 and 17 years old in good health. The sample was blood. This sequence joins TRBV4-2 and TRBJ1-1; possibly TRBD1 for D (5 bases). CDR3 sequence: CASSYGGVPEAFF. The CDR3 nucleotides are TGTGCCAGCAGCTACGGGGGGGTACCTGAAGCTTTCTTT.